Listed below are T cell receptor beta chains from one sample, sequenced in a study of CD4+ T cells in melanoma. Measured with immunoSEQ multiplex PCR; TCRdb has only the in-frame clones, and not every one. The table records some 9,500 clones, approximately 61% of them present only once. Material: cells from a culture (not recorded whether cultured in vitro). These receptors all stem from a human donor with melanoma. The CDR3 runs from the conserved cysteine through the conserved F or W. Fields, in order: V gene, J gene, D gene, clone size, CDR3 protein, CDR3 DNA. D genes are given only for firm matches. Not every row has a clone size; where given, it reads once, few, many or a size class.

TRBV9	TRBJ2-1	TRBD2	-	CASSVSTPGGAHNEQFF	TGTGCCAGCAGCGTATCCACACCCGGGGGGGCGCACAATGAGCAGTTCTTC
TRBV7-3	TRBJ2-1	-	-	CASSSSGPRGEQFF	TGTGCCAGCAGCTCGTCCGGGCCGCGCGGTGAGCAGTTCTTC
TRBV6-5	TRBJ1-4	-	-	CASSPGASNEKLFF	TGTGCCAGCAGTCCGGGGGCCAGTAATGAAAAACTGTTTTTT
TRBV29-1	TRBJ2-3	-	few	CSVEPPSTDTQYF	TGCAGCGTCGAACCTCCCAGCACAGATACGCAGTATTTT
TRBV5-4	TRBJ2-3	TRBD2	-	CASSGRGGHTDTQYF	TGTGCCAGCAGCGGGCGGGGGGGGCACACAGATACGCAGTATTTT
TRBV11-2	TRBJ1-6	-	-	CASSLSYRNYNSPLHF	TGTGCCAGCAGCTTATCGTACAGGAACTATAATTCACCCCTCCACTTT
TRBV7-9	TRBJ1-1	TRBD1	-	CASSLVSEQGSPEAFF	TGTGCCAGCAGCTTAGTTAGCGAACAGGGGTCCCCTGAAGCTTTCTTT
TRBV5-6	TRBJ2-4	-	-	CASSRDSGVKNIQYF	TGTGCCAGCAGCCGGGACTCCGGGGTGAAAAACATTCAGTACTTC
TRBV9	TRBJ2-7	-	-	CASSVSSTSLYEQYF	TGTGCCAGCAGCGTGTCAAGTACTAGCCTCTACGAGCAGTACTTC
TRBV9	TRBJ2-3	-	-	CASSVNSRTDTQYF	TGTGCCAGTAGCGTAAACAGCCGCACAGATACGCAGTATTTT
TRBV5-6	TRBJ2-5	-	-	CASSLGGRETQYF	TGTGCCAGCAGCTTGGGGGGGAGAGAGACCCAGTACTTC
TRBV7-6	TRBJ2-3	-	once	CASSLEEEDTQYF	TGTGCCAGCAGCTTAGAAGAAGAAGATACGCAGTATTTT
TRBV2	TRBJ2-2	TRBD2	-	CASVGRELRNTGELFF	TGTGCCAGCGTAGGGCGGGAGTTACGCAACACCGGGGAGCTGTTTTTT
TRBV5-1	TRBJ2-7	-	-	CASSWGVGYEQYF	TGCGCCAGCAGCTGGGGGGTGGGCTACGAGCAGTACTTC
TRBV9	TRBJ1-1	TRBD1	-	CASSIGTGTEAFF	TGTGCCAGCAGCATCGGGACAGGGACTGAAGCTTTCTTT
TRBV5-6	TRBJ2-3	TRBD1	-	CASVRQGSNTQYF	TGTGCCAGCGTAAGACAGGGTTCAAATACGCAGTATTTT
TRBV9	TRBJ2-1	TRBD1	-	CASSPRLRDRANEQFF	TGTGCCAGCAGCCCACGCCTCCGGGACAGGGCAAATGAGCAGTTCTTC
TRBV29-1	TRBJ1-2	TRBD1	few	CSVDTGVVGGYTF	TGCAGCGTAGACACAGGGGTGGTAGGTGGCTACACCTTC
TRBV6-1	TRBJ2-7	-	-	CASSEALSGGSYEQYF	TGTGCCAGCAGTGAAGCGCTTTCGGGCGGATCCTACGAGCAGTACTTC
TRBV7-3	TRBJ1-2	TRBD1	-	CASSLTGHGYTF	TGTGCCAGCAGCCTGACAGGGCATGGCTACACCTTC
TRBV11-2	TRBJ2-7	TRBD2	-	CASRHTSGGPYEQYF	TGTGCCAGCAGACACACTAGCGGGGGGCCCTACGAGCAGTACTTC
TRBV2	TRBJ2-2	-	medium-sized	CASKVLGAAGELFF	TGTGCCAGCAAGGTCTTGGGGGCAGCCGGGGAGCTGTTTTTT